These T cell receptor beta chains were read from a single sample in a study of T cells after yellow fever vaccination. TCRdb ran MiXCR on the 5' RACE reads and lists one entry per CDR3 protein. The repertoire consists of under 550,000 distinct CDR3 sequences, with 20% to 25% occurring once and the leading ten covering roughly 16%. The sample in question was PBMCs, obtained less than 25 days after the first yellow fever vaccination. The receptors stem from a man younger than 35 who received the YFV17D yellow fever vaccine. CDR3s include the opening cysteine and the closing phenylalanine or tryptophan. D genes are given only for firm matches. Expanded clones are given a class, and other clones once, few, many or no size at all.

J	D	V	size	CDR3	DNA
TRBJ2-2	NA	TRBV5-1	NA	CASGPYTGPTGELFF	TGCGCCAGCGGACCGTATACAGGGCCCACCGGGGAGCTGTTTTTT
TRBJ1-2	NA	TRBV13	NA	CASSFRTERYGYTF	TGTGCCAGCAGCTTCCGGACAGAGCGATATGGCTACACCTTC
TRBJ2-2	TRBD1	TRBV11-1	few	CASSWGTGDTGELFF	TGTGCCAGCAGCTGGGGGACAGGGGACACCGGGGAGCTGTTTTTT
TRBJ2-1	NA	TRBV30	few	CAWSVGLYNEQFF	TGTGCCTGGAGTGTAGGGCTGTACAATGAGCAGTTCTTC
TRBJ2-7	TRBD2	TRBV29-1	NA	CSATGTSGGAGEQYF	TGCAGCGCTACCGGGACTAGCGGGGGGGCAGGGGAGCAGTACTTC
TRBJ1-1	TRBD1	TRBV5-1	NA	CASSDTGGSAFF	TGCGCCAGCAGCGACACAGGGGGCTCGGCTTTCTTT
TRBJ2-7	TRBD1	TRBV7-9	many	CASSPPTGYEQYF	TGTGCCAGCAGCCCACCGACAGGGTACGAGCAGTACTTC
TRBJ1-4	NA	TRBV3-1	NA	CASSQEGPANEKLFF	TGTGCCAGCAGCCAAGAGGGTCCGGCTAATGAAAAACTGTTTTTT
TRBJ1-2	NA	TRBV6-1	few	CASNSPGLGNYGYTF	TGTGCCAGCAACTCTCCAGGGTTAGGGAACTATGGCTACACCTTC
TRBJ1-4	NA	TRBV19	NA	CASRPGGVREKLFF	TGTGCCAGTAGGCCGGGGGGAGTTCGTGAAAAACTGTTTTTT
TRBJ2-7	TRBD1	TRBV27	few	CASPSGTGGATYEQYF	TGTGCCAGCCCCTCTGGGACAGGGGGCGCAACCTACGAGCAGTACTTC
TRBJ2-3	NA	TRBV4-3	many	CASSQELGIQRGMGTDTQYF	TGCGCCAGCAGCCAAGAGTTAGGGATTCAGAGAGGTATGGGCACAGATACGCAGTATTTT
TRBJ2-4	NA	TRBV19	NA	CASSSWGVGNIQYF	TGTGCCAGTAGTTCATGGGGTGTTGGAAACATTCAGTACTTC
TRBJ2-2	TRBD1	TRBV6-5	few	CASRKRSGQGTGELFF	TGTGCCAGCAGAAAACGCTCTGGACAGGGGACCGGGGAGCTGTTTTTT
TRBJ1-1	NA	TRBV6-2/TRBV6-3	few	CASSTVWAEAFF	TGTGCCAGCAGCACCGTGTGGGCTGAAGCTTTCTTT
TRBJ2-1	TRBD2	TRBV2	few	CARGLAGGYNEQFF	TGTGCCAGGGGACTAGCGGGGGGGTACAATGAGCAGTTCTTC
TRBJ1-2	TRBD1	TRBV10-3	few	CAISDSGQDVYGYTF	TGTGCCATCAGTGACTCCGGACAGGACGTCTATGGCTACACCTTC
TRBJ2-3	NA	TRBV24-1	few	CATSEGAHTQYF	TGTGCCACCAGTGAGGGAGCCCATACGCAGTATTTT
TRBJ2-3	TRBD2	TRBV7-2	few	CASSLGLAEKDTQYF	TGTGCCAGCAGCTTAGGGCTAGCGGAGAAAGATACGCAGTATTTT
TRBJ2-5	TRBD2	TRBV30	NA	CAWTRGGRETQYF	TGTGCCTGGACTCGGGGGGGACGAGAGACCCAGTACTTC
TRBJ2-5	NA	TRBV20-1	few	CSARDGQLPETQYF	TGCAGTGCTAGAGATGGGCAGTTACCAGAGACCCAGTACTTC
TRBJ2-1	NA	TRBV4-3	once	CASSQDSGFRGGEQFF	TGCGCCAGCAGCCAAGATAGCGGGTTTAGGGGGGGTGAGCAGTTCTTC
TRBJ2-6	TRBD2	TRBV5-6	once	CASIRPGGRPSGANVLTF	TGTGCCAGCATACGCCCGGGAGGGAGGCCATCTGGGGCCAACGTCCTGACTTTC
TRBJ2-5	NA	TRBV9	NA	CASSVAPGPQETQYF	TGTGCCAGCAGCGTAGCTCCGGGCCCTCAAGAGACCCAGTACTTC
TRBJ2-5	TRBD1	TRBV5-6	few	CASSPGGPGETQYF	TGTGCCAGCAGCCCAGGGGGACCCGGGGAGACCCAGTACTTC
TRBJ2-3	TRBD2	TRBV9	few	CASSAILAGATDTQYF	TGTGCCAGCAGCGCAATACTAGCGGGGGCCACAGATACGCAGTATTTT
TRBJ2-5	TRBD2	TRBV4-2	NA	CASSQAGGGGYLTQYF	TGTGCCAGCAGCCAAGCGGGAGGCGGGGGTTATCTTACCCAGTACTTC
TRBJ2-5	NA	TRBV10-3	few	CASTTGIQETQYF	TGTGCCAGCACAACAGGGATTCAAGAGACCCAGTACTTC
TRBJ1-3	NA	TRBV4-2	NA	CASSQNTGTSGNTIYF	TGTGCCAGCAGCCAGAACACCGGGACCTCTGGAAACACCATATATTTT
TRBJ1-6	NA	TRBV20-1	NA	CSARVPRGNSPLHF	TGCAGTGCTAGAGTGCCGCGGGGTAATTCACCCCTCCACTTT
TRBJ1-6	NA	TRBV6-5	NA	CASSYSKGSPLHF	TGTGCCAGCAGTTACTCGAAGGGTTCACCCCTCCACTTT
TRBJ2-1	NA	TRBV9	NA	CASSGRVRDEQFF	TGTGCCAGCAGCGGGAGGGTCAGAGATGAGCAGTTCTTC
TRBJ2-3	NA	TRBV4-2	few	CASSQDGGAVDTQYF	TGTGCCAGCAGCCAAGATGGGGGGGCGGTAGATACGCAGTATTTT
TRBJ1-1	TRBD1	TRBV12-3/TRBV12-4	many	CASSHGTVRTEAFF	TGTGCCAGCAGCCATGGGACAGTCCGAACCGAAGCTTTCTTT
TRBJ2-3	NA	TRBV20-1	NA	CSAINGAKGDTQYF	TGCAGTGCTATTAATGGGGCCAAGGGAGATACGCAGTATTTT